The clone carrying this T cell receptor (beta chain) was recorded only once. As yet, its antigen is unknown. The data stem from a study of brain T cells in children with intractable seizures. Study-level points and caveats: Pre-surgery blood may have been undersampled, hiding some clones. Patients' HCMV serostatus was unknown; virus specificity rests on CDR3 similarity alone.

Only cases whose brain tissue showed the highest T cell transcript signatures were sequenced. Before surgery, patients took at least one anti-epileptic drug. The data were produced by immunoSEQ multiplex PCR, yet TCRdb's version contains in-frame clones alone and is incomplete. The sample gives under 150,000 clones, 94% of which show up once; more than 3% is in the top ten. The V segment lost 1 base and the J segment 5 bases; nucleotides outside the gene matches: 14. Germline CDR1 is SGHKS and CDR2 is YYEKEE (reference sequence). This CDR3 comprises 17 residues. The receptor's source is a boy under two years old with hemimegalencephaly and intractable seizures. The rearrangement uses TRBV5-5 and TRBJ1-1; TRBD1 aligns across 7 bases. The sequencing here drew on peripheral blood, taken at surgery. The CDR3, as DNA: TGTGCCAGCAGCTTGTACGAGACAGGGCCCCGATGGACTGAAGCTTTCTTT. It yields the protein CASSLYETGPRWTEAFF.